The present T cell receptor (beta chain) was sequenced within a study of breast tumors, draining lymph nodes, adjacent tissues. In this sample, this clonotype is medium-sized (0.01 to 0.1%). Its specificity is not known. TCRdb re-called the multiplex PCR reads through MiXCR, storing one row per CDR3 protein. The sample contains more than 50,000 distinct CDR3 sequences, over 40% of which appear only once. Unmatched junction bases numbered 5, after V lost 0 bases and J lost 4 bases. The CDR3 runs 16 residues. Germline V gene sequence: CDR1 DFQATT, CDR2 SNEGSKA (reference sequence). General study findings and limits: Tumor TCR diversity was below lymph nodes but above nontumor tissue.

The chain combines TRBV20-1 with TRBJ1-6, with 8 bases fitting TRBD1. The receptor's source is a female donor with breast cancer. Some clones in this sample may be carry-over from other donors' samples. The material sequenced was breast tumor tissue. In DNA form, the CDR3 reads TGCAGTGCTAGAGATGCGGACAGGGAATATAATTCACCCCTCCACTTT. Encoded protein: CSARDADREYNSPLHF.